The 26 T cell receptor beta chains reported below all come from one sample, sequenced in a study of blood T cell repertoires in COVID-19. The protocol was immunoSEQ multiplex PCR, while the TCRdb copy is restricted to in-frame clones and leaves out a portion. Altogether 500,000 to 600,000 clones are present, 70% to 90% being singletons, with the ten largest covering 7.8%. The sample taken for sequencing was peripheral blood. These receptors were obtained from a woman between 50 and 59 years old with COVID-19, enrolled during active disease.

The J gene is TRBJ1-1, the V gene TRBV30; D gene unclear. Germline V lookup: CDR1 GTSNPN, CDR2 SVGIG (reference sequence). The CDR3 is 14 amino acids. The ends were cut back, 4 bases at V and 7 bases at J, with 19 bases in the middle. The chain's CDR3 is CAWITRKTGLEAFF. CDR3 bases: TGTGCCTGGATCACGAGAAAGACTGGACTTGAAGCTTTCTTT.

The V call is TRBV24-1, the J call TRBJ2-1; 8 bases are shared with TRBD2. The germline gives CDR1 KGHDR, CDR2 SFDVKD. The V gene end was trimmed by 4 bases and the J gene end by 4 bases; junction bases not matched to a gene: 8. The CDR3 consists of 16 residues. The CDR3 bases are TGTGCCACCAGTGACTCGGGCGGGGGGATATACAATGAGCAGTTCTTC. It codes for CATSDSGGGIYNEQFF.

This sequence joins TRBV18 and TRBJ1-5; TRBD1 might be the D (6 bases). The germline V gene has CDR1 KGHSH and CDR2 LQKENI. The CDR3 extends over 14 amino acids. V lost 3 bases, J lost 4 bases, and 10 bases lay in between. The CDR3 is CASSPWTENQPQHF. For the CDR3, the DNA is TGTGCCAGCTCACCCTGGACAGAAAATCAGCCCCAGCATTTT.

The chain couples TRBV19 to TRBJ1-5; TRBD1 matches at 7 bases. The CDR3 sequence is 14 residues long. Germline CDR1 and CDR2: LNHDA and SQIVND (reference sequence). J gave up 0 bases and V 6 bases, and 2 bases lay outside the gene matches. The DNA of the CDR3 is TGTGCCAGTAGACACAGGGGTAGCAATCAGCCCCAGCATTTT. It specifies CASRHRGSNQPQHF.

This chain joins TRBV10-2 and TRBJ2-1; 9 nucleotides agree with TRBD1. V lost 5 bases, J lost 7 bases, and 6 bases stayed unmatched. CDR3 length: 14 amino acids. Germline V CDR1 and CDR2: WSHSY, SAAADI. CDR3 in amino acids: CASSPTGGLNEQFF. The CDR3 nucleotides read TGCGCCAGCAGTCCGACAGGGGGTTTGAATGAGCAGTTCTTC.

V gene TRBV3-1 (or the pseudogene TRBV3-2) combines with J gene TRBJ1-4; D might be TRBD1 (5 bases). Germline V gene sequence: CDR1 LGHDT, CDR2 YNNKEL (reference sequence). CDR3 length: 15 residues. V lost 0 bases to trimming and J lost 6 bases, with 11 bases between them. The CDR3 sequence: CASSQEGGWDEKLFF. The CDR3 DNA sequence: TGTGCCAGCAGCCAAGAGGGGGGGTGGGATGAAAAACTGTTTTTT.

The J gene is TRBJ2-1, the V gene TRBV3-1 (or the pseudogene TRBV3-2); TRBD2 matches 8 bases. J gave up 4 bases and V 6 bases, and 8 bases lay outside the gene matches. Germline CDR1 reads LGHDT; CDR2 reads YNNKEL (reference sequence). CDR3 length: 15 residues. CDR3 DNA sequence: TGTGCCAGCAGTACCGGGACTAGGCCTTACAATGAGCAGTTCTTC. It encodes CASSTGTRPYNEQFF.

This clone was counted once. V is TRBV7-9 and J is TRBJ1-2, with TRBD1 matching over 11 bases. Germline lookup yields CDR1 SEHNR and CDR2 FQNEAQ (reference sequence). V was pared by 5 bases and J by 4 bases, with 6 bases of the junction left unmatched. The CDR3 spans 15 residues. The CDR3 loop reads CASSTGTGGSYGYTF. Written as DNA, the CDR3 is TGTGCCAGCAGCACCGGGACAGGGGGTTCCTATGGCTACACCTTC.

The CDR3 DNA sequence: TGTGCCTGGATAAAGGGTGACAGGGGGTACACCGGGGAGCTGTTTTTT. Translation gives CAWIKGDRGYTGELFF. This sequence joins TRBV30 and TRBJ2-2; 9 bases are shared with TRBD1. Trimming at V came to 4 bases and at J to 3 bases, leaving 9 bases not matched to a gene. Germline values: CDR1 GTSNPN, CDR2 SVGIG (reference sequence). This CDR3 contains 16 residues.

The rearrangement joins TRBV13 to TRBJ2-7; 10 bases match TRBD1. Germline-derived CDR1 and CDR2 are PRHDT and FYEKMQ (reference sequence). The CDR3 totals 15 residues. The V gene end was trimmed by 5 bases and the J gene end by 4 bases; junction bases not matched to a gene: 8. CDR3 residues: CASSPWTGGPYEQYF. CDR3 bases: TGTGCCAGCAGCCCCTGGACAGGGGGACCATACGAGCAGTACTTC.

This rearrangement joins TRBV12-3 or TRBV12-4 to TRBJ1-1; the D is unclear. V lost 3 bases, J lost 5 bases, and 7 bases lay in between. CDR3 length: 12 amino acids. The CDR3 here is CASSFGRTEAFF. As DNA, the CDR3 is TGTGCCAGCAGTTTTGGGAGGACTGAAGCTTTCTTT.

The chain carries TRBV3-1 (or the pseudogene TRBV3-2) and TRBJ2-5; a possible D gene is TRBD2 (6 bases). Trimming removed 4 bases at V and 2 bases at J, with 20 bases between. CDR3 length: 17 amino acids. Germline CDR1 is LGHDT and CDR2 is YNNKEL (reference sequence). The CDR3 here is CASSPERRATEQETQYF. The CDR3 bases are TGTGCCAGCAGCCCGGAGCGGAGGGCCACCGAACAAGAGACCCAGTACTTC.

CDR3 coding DNA: TGTGCCACTAACAGGGACGGGAACACTGAAGCTTTCTTT. It yields the protein CATNRDGNTEAFF. The chain is built from TRBV28 and TRBJ1-1; D might be TRBD1 (6 bases). The CDR3 covers 13 residues. In germline, CDR1 is MDHEN, CDR2 SYDVKM. Trimming cost V 10 bases and J 1 base, with 13 bases left between them.

Points on this clone: In the same sample, other DNA sequences code for this CDR3. The gene calls are TRBV4-2 and TRBJ1-3; 9 positions agree with TRBD1. This CDR3 comprises 16 residues. The germline V gene has CDR1 LGHNA and CDR2 YNFKEQ. V shed 3 bases and J 2 bases; nucleotides not matched to a gene: 5. The CDR3 sequence: CASSQVGQGAGNTIYF. The DNA of the CDR3 is TGTGCCAGCAGCCAGGTGGGACAGGGCGCTGGAAACACCATATATTTT.

The CDR3 spells CASSLEWTQASGNTIYF. The CDR3 DNA reads TGCGCCAGCAGCTTGGAATGGACACAGGCCTCTGGAAACACCATATATTTT. The rearrangement links TRBV5-1 to TRBJ1-3; D might be TRBD1 (5 bases). The V gene lost 0 bases and the J gene lost 0 bases, with 13 bases spanning the gap. This CDR3 has 17 residues. Germline lookup yields CDR1 SGHRS and CDR2 YFSETQ.

The chain uses TRBV27 and TRBJ1-1; D possibly corresponds to TRBD1 (5 bases). The germline gives CDR1 MNHEY, CDR2 SMNVEV (reference sequence). This CDR3 is built from 15 residues. V lost 1 base and J lost 1, with 10 bases in between. As DNA, the CDR3 is TGTGCCAGCAGTTTATGGGGCGGTGAGAACACTGAAGCTTTCTTT. Translation gives CASSLWGGENTEAFF.

The chain combines TRBV27 with TRBJ1-2, with 7 bases aligning to TRBD1. Trimming took 6 bases from V and 5 from J; bases not matched to a gene: 6. CDR3 size: 13 residues. In germline, CDR1 is MNHEY, CDR2 SMNVEV (reference sequence). The CDR3: CASRQTGKYGYTF. As DNA, the CDR3 is TGTGCCAGCAGGCAGACAGGGAAGTATGGCTACACCTTC.

In its sample, this clone was seen a few times. The chain uses TRBV30 and TRBJ1-4; TRBD1 is a possible D gene (5 bases). The CDR3 totals 15 residues. Trimming stripped 2 bases from V and 6 bases from J, with 16 bases between. Germline-derived CDR1 and CDR2 are GTSNPN and SVGIG (reference sequence). In DNA, the CDR3 is TGTGCCTGGAGTATACCGAGGACGGGGGATGAAAAACTGTTTTTT. This sequence encodes CAWSIPRTGDEKLFF.

The genes are TRBV5-6 and TRBJ1-5, with D perhaps matching TRBD1 (6 bases). V lost 7 bases and J 8 bases, leaving 16 bases between the germline ends. Germline V CDR1 and CDR2: SGHDT, YYEEEE. This CDR3 has 13 amino acids. In DNA, the CDR3 is TGTGCCAGCTCCCTGGGGGGGCCGGAGCCCCAGCATTTT. The encoded protein is CASSLGGPEPQHF. The whole variable domain, filled in from reference TRBV5-6 and TRBJ1-5, reads DAGVTQSPTHLIKTRGQQVTLRCSPKSGHDTVSWYQQALGQGPQFIFQYYEEEERQRGNFPDRFSGHQFPNYSSELNVNALLLGDSALYLCASSLGGPEPQHFGDGTRLSIL.

This clone was found once. The genes are TRBV30 and TRBJ1-5, with 7 bases identical to TRBD1. CDR1 and CDR2 from the germline V gene are GTSNPN and SVGIG (reference sequence). J was trimmed by 0 bases and V by 1 base; bases with no gene match: 6. The CDR3 is 16 residues long. The DNA of the CDR3 is TGTGCCTGGAGTGGTGACAGGGTGTATAGCAATCAGCCCCAGCATTTT. This codes for CAWSGDRVYSNQPQHF.

J is TRBJ1-1 and V is TRBV7-8; 10 positions match TRBD1. V dropped 6 bases and J dropped 5; count of bases not matched to a gene: 9. Germline values: CDR1 SGHVS, CDR2 FQNEAQ. The CDR3 totals 15 residues. CDR3 in amino acids: CASRATGQGRTEAFF. CDR3 DNA: TGTGCCAGCAGAGCGACGGGACAGGGGAGGACTGAAGCTTTCTTT.

This clone was observed a handful of times. This rearrangement joins TRBV7-9 to TRBJ1-6; D may be TRBD1 (5 bases). The germline V and J ends were trimmed by 1 base and 6 bases, with 10 bases remaining between them. Germline V gene data show CDR1 as SEHNR and CDR2 as FQNEAQ (reference sequence). There are 15 residues in the CDR3. Written as DNA, the CDR3 is TGTGCCAGCAGCTTAGGGAGGGACCCTAATTCACCCCTCCACTTT. It translates to CASSLGRDPNSPLHF. Full variable domain (remainder filled in from reference TRBV7-9 and TRBJ1-6): DTGVSQNPRHKITKRGQNVTFRCDPISEHNRLYWYRQTLGQGPEFLTYFQNEAQLEKSRLLSDRFSAERPKGSFSTLEIQRTEQGDSAMYLCASSLGRDPNSPLHFGNGTRLTVT.

A single count supports this clone. Distinct nucleotide sequences in the sample also encode this CDR3. V gene TRBV27 combines with J gene TRBJ2-1; 11 bases map to TRBD1. Germline V gene lookup returns CDR1 MNHEY and CDR2 SMNVEV (reference sequence). The junction had 3 bases not matched to a gene; V was cut back by 4 bases and J by 4 bases. The CDR3 spans 15 residues. Here the CDR3 reads CASSSGTGGYNEQFF. The CDR3 DNA sequence: TGTGCCAGCAGTTCCGGGACAGGGGGATACAATGAGCAGTTCTTC.

The rearrangement uses TRBV28 and TRBJ1-2, with D tentatively TRBD1 (5 bases). CDR3 length: 13 amino acids. V was shortened by 5 bases and J by 8 bases, with 15 bases between the two germline ends. CDR1 and CDR2 from the germline V gene are MDHEN and SYDVKM. The CDR3 is CASSPPGGSGYTF. The CDR3 DNA reads TGTGCCAGCAGTCCCCCGGGGGGGAGCGGCTACACCTTC.

The rearrangement uses TRBV6-6 and TRBJ1-1, with D possibly being TRBD1 (5 bases). The CDR3 runs to 15 residues. CDR1 and CDR2 from the germline V gene are MNHNY and SVGAGI (reference sequence). The V gene lost 7 bases and the J gene lost 3 bases, with 18 bases spanning the gap. Here the CDR3 reads CASNSGGWGDTEAFF. Here the CDR3 DNA reads TGTGCCAGCAACTCTGGGGGTTGGGGGGACACTGAAGCTTTCTTT.

The chain has TRBV11-2 and TRBJ1-6; 9 nucleotides agree with TRBD1. The CDR3 loop spans 17 amino acids. V trimming: 1 base; J trimming: 4 bases; junction bases outside the gene matches: 5. CDR1 and CDR2 (germline): SGHAT, FQNNGV. The CDR3 nucleotides are TGTGCCAGCAGCTTAGCGCGGGGGACAGGGTATAATTCACCCCTCCACTTT. Protein product: CASSLARGTGYNSPLHF.